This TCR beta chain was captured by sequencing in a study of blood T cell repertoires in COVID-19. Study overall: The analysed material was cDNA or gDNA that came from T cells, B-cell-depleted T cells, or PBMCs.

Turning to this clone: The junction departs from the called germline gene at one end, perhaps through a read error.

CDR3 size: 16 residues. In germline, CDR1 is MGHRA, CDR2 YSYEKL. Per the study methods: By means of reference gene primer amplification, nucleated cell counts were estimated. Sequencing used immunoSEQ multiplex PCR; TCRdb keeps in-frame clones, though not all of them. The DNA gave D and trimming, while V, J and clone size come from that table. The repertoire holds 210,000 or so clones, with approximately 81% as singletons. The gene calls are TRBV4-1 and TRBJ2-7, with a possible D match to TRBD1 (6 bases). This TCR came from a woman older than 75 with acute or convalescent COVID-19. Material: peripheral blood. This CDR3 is CASSQGGRDTSHEQYF. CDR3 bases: TGCGCCAGCAGCCAAGGGGGCCGGGACACCTCCCACGAGCAGTACTTC.